This T cell receptor (beta chain) is from a study of T cells in Graves' hyperthyroidism and ophthalmopathy. Amplification yielded TCR beta CDR3 regions, with RNA transcripts as the source. The TCR CDR3 first-round RT-PCR relied on the HTBI primer set. TCRdb itself ran the multiplex PCR reads through MiXCR, one entry per CDR3 protein. The top ten hold over 7.5% of the sample, which has approximately 700,000 distinct CDR3 sequences, about a sixth seen once. Graves' hyperthyroidism is called stable when ophthalmopathy does not progress within 18 months. In patients aged 18 to 65, hyperthyroidism was newly diagnosed, with duration under 2 months. Exclusion followed for patients with uncontrolled infection, other autoimmune disease, pregnancy or lactation. This CDR3 contains 15 residues. V lost 0 bases and J 4 bases, leaving 13 bases between the germline ends. CDR1 and CDR2 from the germline V gene are SGHRS and YFSETQ.

Study findings and constraints: The majority of expanded thyroid clonotypes above 0.001 also appeared in blood.

At least ten counts were recorded for this clonotype. Its antigen remains unidentified. The source is a man between 18 and 35 years old with Graves' hyperthyroidism. The chain couples TRBV5-1 to TRBJ1-1; D unclear. The sample consisted of blood. The CDR3 sequence: CASSLERRVGTEAFF. As DNA, the CDR3 is TGCGCCAGCAGCTTGGAAAGGCGGGTGGGCACTGAAGCTTTCTTT.